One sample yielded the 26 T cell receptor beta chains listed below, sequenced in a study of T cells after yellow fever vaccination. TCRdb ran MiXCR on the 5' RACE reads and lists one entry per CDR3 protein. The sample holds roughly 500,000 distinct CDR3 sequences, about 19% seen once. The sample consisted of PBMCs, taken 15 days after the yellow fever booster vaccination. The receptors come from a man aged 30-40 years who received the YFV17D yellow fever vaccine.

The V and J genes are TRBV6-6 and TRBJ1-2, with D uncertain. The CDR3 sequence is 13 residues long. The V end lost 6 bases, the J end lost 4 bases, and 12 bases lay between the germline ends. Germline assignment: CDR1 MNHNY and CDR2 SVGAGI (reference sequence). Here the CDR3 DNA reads TGTGCCAGCAGCCCGTCGCCGATCTATGGCTACACCTTC. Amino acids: CASSPSPIYGYTF.

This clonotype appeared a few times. The CDR3 DNA sequence: TGCAGTGCGCGAAACCCGACAGGGAGCGAGCAGTACTTC. Protein: CSARNPTGSEQYF. This chain joins TRBV20-1 and TRBJ2-7; 7 bases line up with TRBD1. Germline V gives CDR1 DFQATT, CDR2 SNEGSKA (reference sequence). The CDR3 spans 13 residues. V lost 6 bases and J lost 6; bases outside the gene matches: 11.

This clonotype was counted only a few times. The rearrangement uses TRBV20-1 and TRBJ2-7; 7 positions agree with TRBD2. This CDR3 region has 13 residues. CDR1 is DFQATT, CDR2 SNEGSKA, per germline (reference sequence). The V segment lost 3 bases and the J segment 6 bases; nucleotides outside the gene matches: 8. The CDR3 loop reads CSASAGVLREQYF. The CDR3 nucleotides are TGCAGTGCTAGTGCGGGAGTCCTCCGCGAGCAGTACTTC.

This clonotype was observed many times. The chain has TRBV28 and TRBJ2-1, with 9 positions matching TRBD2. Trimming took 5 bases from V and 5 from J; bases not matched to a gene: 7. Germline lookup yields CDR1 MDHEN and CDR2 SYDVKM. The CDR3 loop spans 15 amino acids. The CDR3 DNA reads TGTGCCAGCAGTCCAATTAGCGGGAGACACAATGAGCAGTTCTTC. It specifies CASSPISGRHNEQFF.

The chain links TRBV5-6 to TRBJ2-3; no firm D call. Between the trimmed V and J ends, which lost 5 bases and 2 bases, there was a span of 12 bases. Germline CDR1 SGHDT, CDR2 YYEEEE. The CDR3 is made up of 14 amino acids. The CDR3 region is CASSVPRSTDTQYF. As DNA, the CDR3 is TGTGCCAGCAGTGTCCCGCGGTCCACAGATACGCAGTATTTT. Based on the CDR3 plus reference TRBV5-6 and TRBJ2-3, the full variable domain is DAGVTQSPTHLIKTRGQQVTLRCSPKSGHDTVSWYQQALGQGPQFIFQYYEEEERQRGNFPDRFSGHQFPNYSSELNVNALLLGDSALYLCASSVPRSTDTQYFGPGTRLTVL.

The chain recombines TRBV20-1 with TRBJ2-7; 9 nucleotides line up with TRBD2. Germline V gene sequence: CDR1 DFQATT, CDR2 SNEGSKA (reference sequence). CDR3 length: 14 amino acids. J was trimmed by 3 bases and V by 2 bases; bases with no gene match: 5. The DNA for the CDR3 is TGCAGTGCTAGATTGCCTAGCGGGAACTACGAGCAGTACTTC. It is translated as CSARLPSGNYEQYF.

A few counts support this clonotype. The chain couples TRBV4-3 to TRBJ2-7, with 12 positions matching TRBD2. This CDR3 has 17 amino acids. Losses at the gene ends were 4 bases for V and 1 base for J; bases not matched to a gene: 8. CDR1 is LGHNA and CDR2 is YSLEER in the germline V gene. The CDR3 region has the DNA TGCGCCAGCAGCCTCCAACTAGCGGGAGGACTATCCTACGAGCAGTACTTC. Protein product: CASSLQLAGGLSYEQYF.

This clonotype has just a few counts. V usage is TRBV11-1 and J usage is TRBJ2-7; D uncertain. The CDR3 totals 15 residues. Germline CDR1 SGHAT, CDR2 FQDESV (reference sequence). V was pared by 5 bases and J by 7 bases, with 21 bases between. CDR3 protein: CASSQTELSLGEQYF. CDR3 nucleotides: TGTGCCAGCAGCCAAACAGAACTATCTTTGGGGGAGCAGTACTTC.

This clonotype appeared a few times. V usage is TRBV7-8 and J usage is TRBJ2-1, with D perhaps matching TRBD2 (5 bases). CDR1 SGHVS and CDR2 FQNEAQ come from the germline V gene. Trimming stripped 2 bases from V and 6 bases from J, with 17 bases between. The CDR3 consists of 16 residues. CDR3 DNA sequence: TGTGCCAGCAGCTTATCAGGAGCGGACCTAACCAATGAGCAGTTCTTC. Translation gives CASSLSGADLTNEQFF.

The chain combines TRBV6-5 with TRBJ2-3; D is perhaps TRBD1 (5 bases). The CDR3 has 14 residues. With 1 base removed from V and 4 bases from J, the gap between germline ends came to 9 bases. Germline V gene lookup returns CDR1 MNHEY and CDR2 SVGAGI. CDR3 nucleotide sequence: TGTGCCAGCAGTTACTATCAGGGCGCAGATACGCAGTATTTT. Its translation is CASSYYQGADTQYF.

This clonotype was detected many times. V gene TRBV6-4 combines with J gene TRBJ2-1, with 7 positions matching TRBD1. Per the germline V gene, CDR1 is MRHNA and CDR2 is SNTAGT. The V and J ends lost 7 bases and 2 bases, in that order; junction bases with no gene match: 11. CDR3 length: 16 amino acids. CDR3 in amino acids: CASKVEGGSTYNEQFF. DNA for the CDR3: TGTGCCAGCAAGGTGGAAGGGGGCTCAACCTACAATGAGCAGTTCTTC.

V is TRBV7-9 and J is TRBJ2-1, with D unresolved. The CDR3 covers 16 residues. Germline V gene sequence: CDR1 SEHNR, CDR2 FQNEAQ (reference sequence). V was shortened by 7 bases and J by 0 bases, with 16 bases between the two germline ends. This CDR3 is CASTFTPRSSYNEQFF. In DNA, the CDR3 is TGTGCCAGCACCTTTACACCCAGGAGCTCCTACAATGAGCAGTTCTTC.

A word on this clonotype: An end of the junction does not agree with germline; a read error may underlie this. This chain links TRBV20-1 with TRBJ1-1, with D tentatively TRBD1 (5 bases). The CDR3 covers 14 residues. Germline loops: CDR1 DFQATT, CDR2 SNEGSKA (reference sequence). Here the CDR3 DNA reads TGCAGTGCTAGTACCTCCGGGGGGTACACTGAAGCATTCTTT. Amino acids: CSASTSGGYTEAFF.

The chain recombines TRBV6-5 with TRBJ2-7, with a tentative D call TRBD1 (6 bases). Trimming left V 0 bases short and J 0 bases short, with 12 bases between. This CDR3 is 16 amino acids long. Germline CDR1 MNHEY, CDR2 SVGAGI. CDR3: CASSYSRGYLSYEQYF. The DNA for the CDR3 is TGTGCCAGCAGTTACTCGAGGGGGTATCTCTCCTACGAGCAGTACTTC.

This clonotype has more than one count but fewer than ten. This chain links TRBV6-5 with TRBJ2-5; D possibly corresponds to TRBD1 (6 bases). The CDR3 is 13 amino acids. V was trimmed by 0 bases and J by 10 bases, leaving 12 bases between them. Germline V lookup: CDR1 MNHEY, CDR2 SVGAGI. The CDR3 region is CASSYSTAGVQYF. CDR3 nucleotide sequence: TGTGCCAGCAGTTACTCGACCGCAGGGGTCCAGTACTTC.

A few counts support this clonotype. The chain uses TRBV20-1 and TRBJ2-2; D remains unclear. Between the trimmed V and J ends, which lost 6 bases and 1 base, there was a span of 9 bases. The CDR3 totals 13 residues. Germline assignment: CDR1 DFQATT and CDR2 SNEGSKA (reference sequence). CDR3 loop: CSAQKLNTGELFF. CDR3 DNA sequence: TGCAGTGCCCAGAAGTTGAACACCGGGGAGCTGTTTTTT.

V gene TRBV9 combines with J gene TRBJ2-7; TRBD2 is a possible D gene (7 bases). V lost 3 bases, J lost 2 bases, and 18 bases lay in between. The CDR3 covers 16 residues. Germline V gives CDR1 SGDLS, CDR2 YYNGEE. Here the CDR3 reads CASSAEMGGQAYEQYF. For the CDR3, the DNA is TGTGCCAGCAGCGCCGAAATGGGGGGGCAGGCCTACGAGCAGTACTTC.

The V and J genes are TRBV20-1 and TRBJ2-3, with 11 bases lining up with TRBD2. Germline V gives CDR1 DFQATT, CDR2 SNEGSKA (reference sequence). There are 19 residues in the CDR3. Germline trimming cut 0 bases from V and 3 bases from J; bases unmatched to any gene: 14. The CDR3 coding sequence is TGCAGTGCTAGAGATTTTGGTCGTGTGCTAGCGGGAGGTACAGATACGCAGTATTTT. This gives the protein CSARDFGRVLAGGTDTQYF.

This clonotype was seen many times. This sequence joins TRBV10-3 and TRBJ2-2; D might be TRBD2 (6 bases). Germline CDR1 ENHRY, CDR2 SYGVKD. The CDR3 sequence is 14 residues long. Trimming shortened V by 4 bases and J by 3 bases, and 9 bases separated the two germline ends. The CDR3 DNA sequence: TGTGCCATCAGTGTGGAGGGATACACCGGGGAGCTGTTTTTT. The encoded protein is CAISVEGYTGELFF.

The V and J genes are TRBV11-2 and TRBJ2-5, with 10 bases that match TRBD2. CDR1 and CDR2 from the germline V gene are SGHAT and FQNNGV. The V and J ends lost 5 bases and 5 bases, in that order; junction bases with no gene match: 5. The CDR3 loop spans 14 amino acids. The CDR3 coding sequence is TGTGCCAGCAGCCCCTCGACTAGCGGGGAGACCCAGTACTTC. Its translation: CASSPSTSGETQYF.

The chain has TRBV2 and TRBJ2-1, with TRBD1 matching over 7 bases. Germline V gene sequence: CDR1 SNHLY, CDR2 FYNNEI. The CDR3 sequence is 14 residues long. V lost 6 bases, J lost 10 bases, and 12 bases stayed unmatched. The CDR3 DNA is TGTGCCAGCAGGACGGGGCAGGGGGATAGGGAGCAGTTCTTC. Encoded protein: CASRTGQGDREQFF.

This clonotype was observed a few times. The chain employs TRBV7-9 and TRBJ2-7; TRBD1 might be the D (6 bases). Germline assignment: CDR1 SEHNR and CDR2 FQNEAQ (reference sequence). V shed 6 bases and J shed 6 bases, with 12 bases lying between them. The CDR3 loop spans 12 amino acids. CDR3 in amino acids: CASSIAGVEQYF. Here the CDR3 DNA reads TGTGCCAGCAGTATAGCAGGGGTCGAGCAGTACTTC.

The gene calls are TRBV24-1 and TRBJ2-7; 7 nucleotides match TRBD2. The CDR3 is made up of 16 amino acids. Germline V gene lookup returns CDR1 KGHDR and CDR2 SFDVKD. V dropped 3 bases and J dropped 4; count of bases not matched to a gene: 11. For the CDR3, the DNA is TGTGCCACCAGTGATCAAACTTCTAGCGGAGGATACGAGCAGTACTTC. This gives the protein CATSDQTSSGGYEQYF.

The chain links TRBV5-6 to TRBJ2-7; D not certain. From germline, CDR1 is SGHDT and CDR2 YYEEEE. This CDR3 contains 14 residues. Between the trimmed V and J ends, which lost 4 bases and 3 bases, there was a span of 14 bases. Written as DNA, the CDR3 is TGTGCCAGCAGCCCCGGGCCCCTTAACTACGAGCAGTACTTC. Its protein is CASSPGPLNYEQYF.

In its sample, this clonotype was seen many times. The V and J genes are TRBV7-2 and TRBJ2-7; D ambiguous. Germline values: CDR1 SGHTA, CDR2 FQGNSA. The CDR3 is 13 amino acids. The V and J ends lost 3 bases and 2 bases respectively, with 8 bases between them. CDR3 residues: CASSLERAYEQYF. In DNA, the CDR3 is TGTGCCAGCAGCTTGGAACGCGCCTACGAGCAGTACTTC.

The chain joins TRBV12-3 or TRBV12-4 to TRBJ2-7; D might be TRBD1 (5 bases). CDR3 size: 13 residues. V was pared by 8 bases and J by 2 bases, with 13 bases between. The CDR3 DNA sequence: TGTGCCAGCGCCCCTAGGGGCCCCTACGAGCAGTACTTC. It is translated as CASAPRGPYEQYF.